This T cell receptor beta chain emerged from a study of blood T cell repertoires in COVID-19. With V trimmed by 3 bases and J by 5 bases, 14 bases remained unmatched. The germline gives CDR1 KGHSH, CDR2 LQKENI. There are 18 residues in the CDR3. In the authors' workflow: From reference gene primer amplification, estimates of nucleated cell counts were derived. The assay was immunoSEQ multiplex PCR, and TCRdb's table has in-frame clones only and misses some. The DNA was the basis for D and trimming; V, J and clone size are from that table. Of 300,000 or so clones listed, around nine tenths are singletons. Participants' reported clinical history set cohort assignment.

The chain is built from TRBV18 and TRBJ1-5, with 9 bases matching TRBD1. Sequenced: PBMCs or T cells enriched from blood (not recorded which). This sequence was found in a man aged 55 to 70 who had recovered from COVID-19. CDR3 DNA: TGTGCCAGCTCACCTAGGGTACGGGACAGGGACTCGGATCAGCCCCAGCATTTT. Translated, it gives CASSPRVRDRDSDQPQHF.